This TCR beta chain was recovered during a study of regulatory T cells in long-lasting Graves disease. Sample time point: persistent/refractory GD, antithyroid drugs over 5 years with positive TRAb. Construction of the TCR library relied on RNA isolated from PBMCs. Construction of the TCR beta libraries employed iRepertoire HTBI primers in conjunction with Arm-PCR of CDR3 regions. One entry per CDR3 protein results from TCRdb running MiXCR on the multiplex PCR reads. Counted here are about 290,000 distinct CDR3 sequences, around 21% occurring once; the ten biggest clones make up 45% to 70%. Comments on this clonotype: Its antigen remains unknown.

Overall study findings and caveats: Less diverse TCR repertoires were seen in persistent Graves' patients than in newly diagnosed ones. Between persistent patients, around 2,900 public clonotypes were shared, exceeding the approximately 990 shared between new patients.

This sequence was found in a female donor with Graves disease. The sequencing used peripheral blood mononuclear cells (PBMCs), collected when the disease was refractory, from a patient treated with antithyroid drugs.

As DNA, the CDR3 is TGTGCCAGCAGTGACATGACAGGGGGTTCGTCGGTGACCCAGTACTTC. Protein: CASSDMTGGSSVTQYF. The chain joins TRBV6-2 or TRBV6-3 to TRBJ2-5; 9 bases match TRBD1. The V gene's germline CDR1 is MNHEY and CDR2 SVGEGT. The CDR3 has 16 residues. V gave up 5 bases and J gave up 7 bases; unmatched junction bases: 14.